Below, 20 T cell receptor beta chains from the same sample are listed, as sequenced in a study of shared clonotypes between healthy human individuals. The protocol was immunoSEQ multiplex PCR, while the TCRdb copy is restricted to in-frame clones and leaves out a portion. The sample has around 980,000 clones; about 80% are singletons. The sequencing sample was made of memory CD4+ T cells from PBMCs. Subset specified: CD45RA-negative fraction. The receptors originated from a man younger than 35 in good health. Some clones in this sample may be carry-over from other donors' samples.

The chain uses TRBV29-1 and TRBJ1-1; 10 bases are a match to TRBD1. With V trimmed by 8 bases and J by 5 bases, 8 bases remained unmatched. The germline V gene encodes CDR1 SQVTM and CDR2 ANQGSEA. This CDR3 spans 13 amino acids. The CDR3 spells CSTTGTGVTEAFF. The CDR3 DNA reads TGCAGCACGACCGGGACAGGGGTAACTGAAGCTTTCTTT.

The table lists this clone with a few counts. The gene calls are TRBV30 and TRBJ2-7; tentative D call: TRBD2 (5 bases). Looked up from germline, CDR1 is GTSNPN and CDR2 is SVGIG (reference sequence). This CDR3 comprises 13 residues. Between the trimmed V and J ends, which lost 2 bases and 3 bases, there was a span of 11 bases. The CDR3 bases are TGTGCCTGGAGTTTGGACTCCAACTACGAGCAGTACTTC. It is translated as CAWSLDSNYEQYF.

The rearrangement links TRBV7-2 to TRBJ2-7; D perhaps matches TRBD2 (6 bases). V lost 2 bases and J lost 0, with 11 bases in between. The CDR3 is 15 residues long. Germline CDR1 and CDR2: SGHTA and FQGNSA. CDR3 sequence reads: CASSLTGGTSYEQYF. CDR3 nucleotide sequence: TGTGCCAGCAGCTTAACCGGCGGGACCTCCTACGAGCAGTACTTC.

The chain joins TRBV7-8 to TRBJ1-1; D is unresolved. V shed 3 bases and J shed 3 bases, with 8 bases lying between them. The germline V gene encodes CDR1 SGHVS and CDR2 FQNEAQ. The CDR3 has 13 residues. For the CDR3, the DNA is TGTGCCAGCAGCTTGGACCGGGACACTGAAGCTTTCTTT. It translates to CASSLDRDTEAFF.

Of note for this clone: The sample carries other DNA sequences with the same CDR3. V and J are TRBV18 and TRBJ1-2; 9 bases line up with TRBD1. Germline V gene sequence: CDR1 KGHSH, CDR2 LQKENI. The junction had 3 bases not matched to a gene; V was cut back by 0 bases and J by 4 bases. The CDR3 is made up of 15 amino acids. The CDR3 protein is CASSPPPGQGYGYTF. CDR3 nucleotide sequence: TGTGCCAGCTCACCACCTCCGGGACAGGGCTATGGCTACACCTTC.

The V call is TRBV10-3, the J call TRBJ1-2; D is unclear. Germline V gene sequence: CDR1 ENHRY, CDR2 SYGVKD. This CDR3 has 15 amino acids. Trimming cost V 4 bases and J 5 bases, with 17 bases left between them. CDR3 nucleotide sequence: TGTGCCATCAGTGGAGGGCCTTCCCAATTTTATGGCTACACCTTC. Its translation: CAISGGPSQFYGYTF.

The chain combines TRBV29-1 with TRBJ1-1, with D maybe TRBD1 (6 bases). There are 13 residues in the CDR3. Germline V gene lookup returns CDR1 SQVTM and CDR2 ANQGSEA. The ends were cut back, 7 bases at V and 0 bases at J, with 12 bases in the middle. CDR3 loop: CSARTDLNTEAFF. CDR3 sequence (DNA): TGCAGCGCTCGGACAGACTTGAACACTGAAGCTTTCTTT.

This sequence joins TRBV18 and TRBJ1-1; 8 bases match TRBD1. Germline CDR1 KGHSH, CDR2 LQKENI. The CDR3 extends over 15 amino acids. Unmatched junction bases numbered 9, after V lost 6 bases and J lost 3 bases. CDR3 DNA sequence: TGTGCCAGCTCTCCCAGGGGGCTAGTTTACACTGAAGCTTTCTTT. This encodes CASSPRGLVYTEAFF.

A single count supports this clone. This chain joins TRBV2 and TRBJ1-1; D may be TRBD1 (6 bases). Deletions cut 4 bases from V and 3 bases from J, with 15 bases between. Germline CDR1 and CDR2: SNHLY and FYNNEI. The CDR3 runs 15 residues. This CDR3 is CASSARTARDTEAFF. CDR3 DNA sequence: TGTGCCAGCAGTGCACGGACAGCTAGGGACACTGAAGCTTTCTTT.

The rearrangement joins TRBV5-8 to TRBJ2-6; TRBD2 might be the D (6 bases). Germline-derived CDR1 and CDR2 are SGHTS and YDEGEE. V was trimmed by 4 bases and J by 2 bases, leaving 10 bases between them. This CDR3 contains 15 residues. The CDR3 is CASSRKRAGANVLTF. In DNA, the CDR3 is TGTGCCAGCAGCCGCAAGCGGGCTGGGGCCAACGTCCTGACTTTC.

The chain uses TRBV6-6 and TRBJ2-5, with 11 bases fitting TRBD2. This CDR3 has 14 residues. Germline V gives CDR1 MNHNY, CDR2 SVGAGI (reference sequence). V trimming: 6 bases; J trimming: 5 bases; junction bases outside the gene matches: 5. The CDR3 sequence is CASRLLAGVETQYF. The CDR3 DNA is TGTGCCAGCAGGCTACTAGCGGGAGTGGAGACCCAGTACTTC.

The rearrangement joins TRBV6-1 to TRBJ1-5; D ambiguous. Germline V CDR1 and CDR2: MNHNS, SASEGT. The V gene lost 2 bases and the J gene lost 0 bases, with 11 bases spanning the gap. The CDR3 extends over 16 amino acids. This chain's CDR3 is CASSERSWGSNQPQHF. CDR3 in DNA: TGTGCCAGCAGTGAACGATCTTGGGGTAGCAATCAGCCCCAGCATTTT.

This clone was seen once. The V gene is TRBV6-5, the J gene TRBJ2-2, with D possibly TRBD1 on 6 matching bases. From germline, CDR1 is MNHEY and CDR2 SVGAGI. This CDR3 has 14 residues. The V end was cut by 2 bases, the J end by 6 bases, with 10 bases between. CDR3 amino acids: CASSYLQGPGELFF. CDR3 sequence (DNA): TGTGCCAGCAGTTACCTACAGGGCCCCGGGGAGCTGTTTTTT.

The gene calls are TRBV6-5 and TRBJ2-7, with 12 bases aligning to TRBD2. This CDR3 region has 15 residues. Germline CDR1 MNHEY, CDR2 SVGAGI. J lost 1 base, V lost 4 bases, and 2 bases had no gene match. DNA for the CDR3: TGTGCCAGCAGTTCACTAGCGGGAGGATCCTACGAGCAGTACTTC. Translating gives CASSSLAGGSYEQYF.

V usage is TRBV11-2 and J usage is TRBJ1-2, with 8 bases aligning to TRBD1. The junction had 13 bases not matched to a gene; V was cut back by 5 bases and J by 8 bases. The CDR3 contains 15 residues. Germline CDR1 reads SGHAT; CDR2 reads FQNNGV. The CDR3 DNA is TGTGCCAGCAGCCCTACAAATGCAGGGGGCAGGGGCTACACCTTC. Residues: CASSPTNAGGRGYTF. Using reference TRBV11-2 and TRBJ1-2 for the parts outside the CDR3, the full variable domain is EAGVAQSPRYKIIEKRQSVAFWCNPISGHATLYWYQQILGQGPKLLIQFQNNGVVDDSQLPKDRFSAERLKGVDSTLKIQPAKLEDSAVYLCASSPTNAGGRGYTFGSGTRLTVV.

This clone was observed a single time. The chain couples TRBV7-2 to TRBJ1-3; D unclear. Deletions cut 1 base from V and 5 bases from J, with 12 bases between. The CDR3 is made up of 15 amino acids. Germline values: CDR1 SGHTA, CDR2 FQGNSA. CDR3 sequence reads: CASSLELSTRNTIYF. The CDR3, as DNA: TGTGCCAGCAGCTTAGAGTTGAGCACTCGAAACACCATATATTTT.

The chain carries TRBV28 and TRBJ2-3; D gene uncertain. This CDR3 comprises 12 residues. In germline, CDR1 is MDHEN, CDR2 SYDVKM. V was trimmed by 7 bases and J by 5 bases, leaving 10 bases between them. CDR3 residues: CASNTAGDTQYF. In nucleotides, the CDR3 is TGTGCCAGCAATACTGCAGGAGATACGCAGTATTTT.

This clone was recorded a few times. The chain recombines TRBV5-6 with TRBJ2-3; TRBD1 might be the D (6 bases). With 4 bases removed from V and 6 bases from J, the gap between germline ends came to 12 bases. CDR3 length: 13 residues. Germline CDR1 reads SGHDT; CDR2 reads YYEEEE. DNA of the CDR3: TGTGCCAGCAGCAGCGATAGGGGGGATACGCAGTATTTT. Its translation: CASSSDRGDTQYF. Looking up the rest from reference TRBV5-6 and TRBJ2-3 gives the full variable domain: DAGVTQSPTHLIKTRGQQVTLRCSPKSGHDTVSWYQQALGQGPQFIFQYYEEEERQRGNFPDRFSGHQFPNYSSELNVNALLLGDSALYLCASSSDRGDTQYFGPGTRLTVL.

The chain combines TRBV29-1 with TRBJ1-1; D gene ambiguous. From germline, CDR1 is SQVTM and CDR2 ANQGSEA. The V gene lost 5 bases and the J gene lost 3 bases, with 10 bases spanning the gap. The CDR3 runs to 12 residues. This CDR3 is CSVKGYDTEAFF. Here the CDR3 DNA reads TGCAGCGTTAAGGGCTATGACACTGAAGCTTTCTTT.

Here the CDR3 DNA reads TGTGCCAGCAGTTACTCGTCACAAAACTACGAGCAGTACTTC. Its protein is CASSYSSQNYEQYF. The chain links TRBV6-5 to TRBJ2-7; D unclear. V was cut by 0 bases and J by 3 bases, with 9 bases left in between. This CDR3 has 14 amino acids. The germline CDR1 and CDR2 sequences are MNHEY and SVGAGI.